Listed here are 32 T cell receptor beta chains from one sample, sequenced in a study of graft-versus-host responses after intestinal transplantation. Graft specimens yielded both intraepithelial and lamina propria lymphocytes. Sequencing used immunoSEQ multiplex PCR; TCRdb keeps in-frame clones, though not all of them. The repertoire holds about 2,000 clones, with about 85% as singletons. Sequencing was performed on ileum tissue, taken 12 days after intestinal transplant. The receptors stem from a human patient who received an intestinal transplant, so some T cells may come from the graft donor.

The CDR3 DNA reads TGTGCCAGCAGTTCGAGGGCAAGTAATTCACCCCTCCACTTT. This encodes CASSSRASNSPLHF. The rearrangement joins TRBV6-5 to TRBJ1-6, with D unclear. The V end was cut by 4 bases, the J end by 6 bases, with 10 bases between. This CDR3 has 14 amino acids. The germline V gene encodes CDR1 MNHEY and CDR2 SVGAGI.

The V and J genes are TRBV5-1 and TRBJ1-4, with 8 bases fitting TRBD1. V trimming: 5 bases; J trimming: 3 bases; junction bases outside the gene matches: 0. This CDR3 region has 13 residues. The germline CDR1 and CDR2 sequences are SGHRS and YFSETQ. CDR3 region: CASRTGANEKLFF. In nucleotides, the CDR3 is TGCGCCAGCAGGACAGGGGCTAATGAAAAACTGTTTTTT. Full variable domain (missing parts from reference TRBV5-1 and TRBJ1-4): KAGVTQTPRYLIKTRGQQVTLSCSPISGHRSVSWYQQTPGQGLQFLFEYFSETQRNKGNFPGRFSGRQFSNSRSEMNVSTLELGDSALYLCASRTGANEKLFFGSGTQLSVL.

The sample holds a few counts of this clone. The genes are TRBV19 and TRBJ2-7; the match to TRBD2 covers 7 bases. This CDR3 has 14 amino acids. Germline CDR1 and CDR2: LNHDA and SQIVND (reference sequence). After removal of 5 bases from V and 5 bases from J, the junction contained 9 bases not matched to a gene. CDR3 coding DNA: TGTGCCAGTAGTCGAGGGAGGGCAATCCACGAGCAGTACTTC. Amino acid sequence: CASSRGRAIHEQYF.

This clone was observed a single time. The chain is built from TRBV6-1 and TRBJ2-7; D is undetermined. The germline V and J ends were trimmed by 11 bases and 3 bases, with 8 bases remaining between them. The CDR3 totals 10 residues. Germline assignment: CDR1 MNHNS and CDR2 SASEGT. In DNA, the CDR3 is TGTGCCGTGAGGAGCTACGAGCAGTACTTC. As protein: CAVRSYEQYF.

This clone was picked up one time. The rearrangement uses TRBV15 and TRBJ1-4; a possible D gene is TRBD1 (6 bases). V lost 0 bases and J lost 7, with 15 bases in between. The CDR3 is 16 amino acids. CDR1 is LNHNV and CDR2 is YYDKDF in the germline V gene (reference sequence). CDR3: CATSRDRGAVIEKLFF. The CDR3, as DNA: TGTGCCACCAGCAGAGATCGGGGGGCTGTTATTGAAAAACTGTTTTTT.

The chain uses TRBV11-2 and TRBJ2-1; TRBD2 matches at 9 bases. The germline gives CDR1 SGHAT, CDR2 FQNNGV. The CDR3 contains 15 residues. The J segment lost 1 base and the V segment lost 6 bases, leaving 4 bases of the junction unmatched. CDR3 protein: CASRPTSGSYNEQFF. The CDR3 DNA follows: TGTGCCAGCAGGCCGACTAGCGGTTCCTACAATGAGCAGTTCTTC.

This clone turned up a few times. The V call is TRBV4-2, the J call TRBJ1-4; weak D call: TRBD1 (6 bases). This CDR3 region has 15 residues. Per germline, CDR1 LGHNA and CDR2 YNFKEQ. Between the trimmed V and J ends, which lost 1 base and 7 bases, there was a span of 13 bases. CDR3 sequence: CASSQVGGGSEKLFF. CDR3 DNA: TGTGCCAGCAGCCAAGTAGGGGGGGGCAGTGAAAAACTGTTTTTT.

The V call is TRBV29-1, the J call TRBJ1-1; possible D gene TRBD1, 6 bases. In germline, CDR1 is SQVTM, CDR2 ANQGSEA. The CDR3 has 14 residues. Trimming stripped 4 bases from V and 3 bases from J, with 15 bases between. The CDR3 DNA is TGCAGCGTTGGTTCAGGGGTTATGTACACTGAAGCTTTCTTT. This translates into CSVGSGVMYTEAFF.

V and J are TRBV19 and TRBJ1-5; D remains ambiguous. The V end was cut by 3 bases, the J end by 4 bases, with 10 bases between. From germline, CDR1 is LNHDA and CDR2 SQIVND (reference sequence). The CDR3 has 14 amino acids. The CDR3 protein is CASSMNTRNQPQHF. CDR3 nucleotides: TGTGCCAGTAGTATGAATACTAGGAATCAGCCCCAGCATTTT.

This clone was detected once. The DNA of the CDR3 is TGTGCCAGCTCAGTTCAGGGGATCGGGTTCTTC. Residues: CASSVQGIGFF. The rearrangement links TRBV18 to TRBJ2-1; D perhaps matches TRBD1 (6 bases). Trimming stripped 5 bases from V and 15 bases from J, with 14 bases between. CDR1 and CDR2 from the germline V gene are KGHSH and LQKENI. This CDR3 is built from 11 residues.

The DNA for the CDR3 is TGTGCCAGCAGCTTGGGACTAGCGGGAGTTTTAGAGCAGTTCTTC. Protein sequence: CASSLGLAGVLEQFF. The chain employs TRBV5-8 and TRBJ2-1, with 12 bases aligning to TRBD2. J was trimmed by 10 bases and V by 0 bases; bases with no gene match: 5. The CDR3 loop spans 15 amino acids. The V gene's germline CDR1 is SGHTS and CDR2 YDEGEE.

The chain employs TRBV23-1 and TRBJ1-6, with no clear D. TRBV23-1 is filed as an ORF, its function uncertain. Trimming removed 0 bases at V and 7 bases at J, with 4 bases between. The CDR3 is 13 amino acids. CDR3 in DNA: TGCGCCAGCAGTCAATCGAGAAATTCACCCCTCCACTTT. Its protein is CASSQSRNSPLHF.

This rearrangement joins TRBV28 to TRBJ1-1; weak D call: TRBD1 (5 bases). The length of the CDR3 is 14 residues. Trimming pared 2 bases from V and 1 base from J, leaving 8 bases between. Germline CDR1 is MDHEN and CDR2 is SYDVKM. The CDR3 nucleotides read TGTGCCAGCAGTTTAACGAGGGGGAACACTGAAGCTTTCTTT. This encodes CASSLTRGNTEAFF.

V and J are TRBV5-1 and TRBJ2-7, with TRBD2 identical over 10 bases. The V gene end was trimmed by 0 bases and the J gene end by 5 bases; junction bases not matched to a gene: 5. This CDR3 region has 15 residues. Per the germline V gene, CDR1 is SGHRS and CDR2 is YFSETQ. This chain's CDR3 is CASSLGASGSDEQYF. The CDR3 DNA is TGCGCCAGCAGCTTGGGGGCTAGCGGGAGCGACGAGCAGTACTTC.

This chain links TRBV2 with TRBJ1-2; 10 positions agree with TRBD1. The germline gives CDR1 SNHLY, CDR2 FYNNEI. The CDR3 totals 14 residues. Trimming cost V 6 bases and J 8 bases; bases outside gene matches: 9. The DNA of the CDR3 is TGTGCCAGCAGCCGACAGGGGGCCTCGGGGGGCTACACCTTC. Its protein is CASSRQGASGGYTF.

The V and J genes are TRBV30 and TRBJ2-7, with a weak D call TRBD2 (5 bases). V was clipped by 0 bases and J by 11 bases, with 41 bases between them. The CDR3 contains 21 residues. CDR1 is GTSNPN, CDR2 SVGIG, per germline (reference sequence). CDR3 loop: CAWSVGNSVPPGFYSLRLEYF. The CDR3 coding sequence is TGTGCCTGGAGTGTAGGGAACTCGGTTCCCCCGGGGTTCTACTCTCTACGTTTGGAGTACTTC.

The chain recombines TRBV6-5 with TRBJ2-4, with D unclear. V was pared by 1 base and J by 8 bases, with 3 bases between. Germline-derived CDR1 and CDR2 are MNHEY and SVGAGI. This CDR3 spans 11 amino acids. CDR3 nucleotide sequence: TGTGCCAGCAGTTACTGGGACATTCAGTACTTC. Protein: CASSYWDIQYF.

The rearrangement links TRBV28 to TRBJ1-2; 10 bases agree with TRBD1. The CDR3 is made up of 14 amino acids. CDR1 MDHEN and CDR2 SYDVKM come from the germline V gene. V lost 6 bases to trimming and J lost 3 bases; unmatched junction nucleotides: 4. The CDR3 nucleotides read TGTGCCAGCAGGGACAGGGGGACGGACTATGGCTACACCTTC. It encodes CASRDRGTDYGYTF.

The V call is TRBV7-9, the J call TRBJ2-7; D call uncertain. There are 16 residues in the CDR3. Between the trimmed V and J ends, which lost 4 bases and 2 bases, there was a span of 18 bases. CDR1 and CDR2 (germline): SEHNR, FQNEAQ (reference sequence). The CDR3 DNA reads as TGTGCCAGCAGCTCGTTTGGTTCAGGAAAACCCTACGAGCAGTACTTC. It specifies CASSSFGSGKPYEQYF.

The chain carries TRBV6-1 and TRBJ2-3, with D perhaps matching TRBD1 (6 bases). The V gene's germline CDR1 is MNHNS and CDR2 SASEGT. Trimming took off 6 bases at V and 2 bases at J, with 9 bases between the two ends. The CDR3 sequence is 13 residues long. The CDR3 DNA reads TGTGCCAGCAGGGACAGATTCACAGATACGCAGTATTTT. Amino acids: CASRDRFTDTQYF.

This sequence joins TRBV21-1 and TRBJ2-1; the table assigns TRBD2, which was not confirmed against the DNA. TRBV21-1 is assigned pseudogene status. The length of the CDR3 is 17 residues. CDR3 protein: CASRRRLATHSDNEQFF. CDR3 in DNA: TGTGCCAGCAGAAGACGCTTAGCTACACATTCCGACAATGAGCAGTTCTTC.

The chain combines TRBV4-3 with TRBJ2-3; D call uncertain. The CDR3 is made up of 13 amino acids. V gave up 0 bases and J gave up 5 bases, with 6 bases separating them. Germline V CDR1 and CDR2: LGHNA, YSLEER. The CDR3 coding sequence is TGCGCCAGCAGCCAAGAATATATAGATACGCAGTATTTT. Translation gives CASSQEYIDTQYF.

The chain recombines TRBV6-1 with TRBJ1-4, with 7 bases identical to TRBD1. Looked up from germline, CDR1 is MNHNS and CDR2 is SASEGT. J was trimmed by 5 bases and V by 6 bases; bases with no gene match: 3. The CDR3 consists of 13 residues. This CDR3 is CASSGTENEKLFF. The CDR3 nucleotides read TGTGCCAGCAGCGGGACAGAGAATGAAAAACTGTTTTTT.

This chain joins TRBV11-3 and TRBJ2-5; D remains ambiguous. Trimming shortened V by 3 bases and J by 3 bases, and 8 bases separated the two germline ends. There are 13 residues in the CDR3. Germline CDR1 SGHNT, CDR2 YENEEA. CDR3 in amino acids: CASSLRLKETQYF. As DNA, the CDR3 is TGTGCCAGCAGCTTGCGACTCAAAGAGACCCAGTACTTC.

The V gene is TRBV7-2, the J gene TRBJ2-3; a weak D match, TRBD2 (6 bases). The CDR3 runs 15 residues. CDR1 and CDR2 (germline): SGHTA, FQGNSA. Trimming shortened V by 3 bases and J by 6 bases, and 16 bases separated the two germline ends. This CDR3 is CASSFMGLPGDTQYF. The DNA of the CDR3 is TGTGCCAGCAGCTTTATGGGACTCCCCGGCGATACGCAGTATTTT.

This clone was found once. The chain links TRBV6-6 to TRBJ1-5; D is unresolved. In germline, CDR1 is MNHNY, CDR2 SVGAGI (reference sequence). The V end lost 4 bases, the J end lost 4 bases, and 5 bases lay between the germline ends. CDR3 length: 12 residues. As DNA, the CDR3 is TGTGCCAGCAGTTTGACAAATCAGCCCCAGCATTTT. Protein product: CASSLTNQPQHF.

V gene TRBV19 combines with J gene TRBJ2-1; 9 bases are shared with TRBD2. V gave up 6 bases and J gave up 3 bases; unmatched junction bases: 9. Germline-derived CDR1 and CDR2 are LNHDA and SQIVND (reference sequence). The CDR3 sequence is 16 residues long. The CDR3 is CASSLLGLAIYNEQFF. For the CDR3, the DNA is TGTGCCAGTAGCCTCCTAGGACTAGCGATCTACAATGAGCAGTTCTTC.

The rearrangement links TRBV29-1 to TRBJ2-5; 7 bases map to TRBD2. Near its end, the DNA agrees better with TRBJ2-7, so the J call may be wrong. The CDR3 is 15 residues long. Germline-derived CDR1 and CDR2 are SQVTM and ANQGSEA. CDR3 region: CSVDGVGGEGYEQYF. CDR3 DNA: TGCAGCGTTGATGGTGTTGGGGGGGAGGGGTACGAGCAGTACTTC.

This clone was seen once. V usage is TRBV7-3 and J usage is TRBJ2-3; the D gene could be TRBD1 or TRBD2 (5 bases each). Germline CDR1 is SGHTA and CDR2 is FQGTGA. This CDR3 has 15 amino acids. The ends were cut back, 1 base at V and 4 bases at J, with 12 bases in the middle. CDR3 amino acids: CASSLIRGGPDTQYF. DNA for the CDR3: TGTGCCAGCAGCTTAATCCGGGGCGGGCCAGATACGCAGTATTTT.

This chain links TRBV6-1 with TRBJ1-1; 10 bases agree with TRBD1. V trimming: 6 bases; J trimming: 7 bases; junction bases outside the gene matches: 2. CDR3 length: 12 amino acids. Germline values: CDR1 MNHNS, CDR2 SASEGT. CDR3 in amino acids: CASRGQGNEAFF. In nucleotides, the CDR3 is TGTGCCAGCAGGGGACAGGGGAATGAAGCTTTCTTT.

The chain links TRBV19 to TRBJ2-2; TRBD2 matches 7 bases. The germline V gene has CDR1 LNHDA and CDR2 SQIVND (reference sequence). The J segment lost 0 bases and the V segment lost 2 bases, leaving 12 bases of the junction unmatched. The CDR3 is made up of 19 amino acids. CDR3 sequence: CASSISGGGSPTNTGELFF. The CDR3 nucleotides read TGTGCCAGTAGTATATCGGGGGGTGGATCTCCGACGAACACCGGGGAGCTGTTTTTT.

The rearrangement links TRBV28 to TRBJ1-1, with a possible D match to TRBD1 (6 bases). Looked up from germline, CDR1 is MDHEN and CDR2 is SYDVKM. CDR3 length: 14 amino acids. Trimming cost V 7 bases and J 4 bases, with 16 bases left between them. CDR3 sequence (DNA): TGTGCCAGCACCTTGAGACAGGCGCTCACTGAAGCTTTCTTT. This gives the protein CASTLRQALTEAFF.